This T cell receptor beta chain stems from a study of spatial heterogeneity in lung cancer (dated 2019 in TCRdb). Regarding the study in general: Samples were obtained from approximately 77 patients with early-stage, untreated non-small cell lung cancer from the lung TRACERx cohort. At surgery, both alpha and beta chains were TCR-sequenced in some 220 tumor regions, over 61 matched nontumor lung samples and just over 55 PBMC samples. In the raw uncorrected reads, each unique combination of TCR and UMI appeared on average more than ten times. Follow-up PBMC samples were sequenced whenever the samples were available, and the median time to follow-up was roughly two years after resection. More beta-chain than alpha-chain transcripts were consistently detected, likely reflecting higher beta-chain transcript abundance. The study quantitatively compared TCR alpha and beta repertoires across multiple tumor regions, matched nontumor lung and blood in non-small cell lung cancer. TCR repertoire features were related to nonsynonymous mutation counts determined by whole-exome sequencing of tumor tissue. Broad study findings and their caveats: Confirming at a functional level the hypothesis that regional TCRs recognize regional mutations was considered to require additional single-cell paired TCR alpha and beta sequencing. Only about 14 patients were included in comparisons of baseline and follow-up blood repertoires. Ubiquitous expanded tumor TCRs were detected in blood more often at tumor resection than at routine follow-up.

CDR3 length: 15 amino acids, cysteine to phenylalanine. CDR3 DNA only is kept here, 45 bases in frame from base 1. CDR1 and CDR2, per the germline V gene, are MDHEN and SYDVKM. The junction carries 13 bases between V and J, which are trimmed by 5 bases and 0 bases respectively. Interpreted using the paper, the time point label stands for: blood at routine non-recurrence follow-up after resection. For TCR sequencing, whole RNA was extracted from tumor and nontumor lung tissue, or from cryopreserved PBMC samples, and no cell sorting was done. A patient was chosen for TCR sequencing only when enough RNA was available from at least two tumor regions. About this clonotype: The antigen it binds to is not known. Base qualities are not provided; no much larger clone lies one nucleotide away.

The method behind the library was 5' RACE. TCRdb records NextSeq 500 as the sequencer. The TCR library protocol attached a unique molecular identifier to each TCR cDNA molecule to allow correction of PCR and sequencing errors. Per the original workflow: TCR identification, UMI-based error correction and CDR3 extraction were performed with Decombinator tools. Expanded TCRs were defined as those above a frequency of 2 per 1,000, corresponding to the top 1% of the tumor frequency distribution. Rényi diversity was computed with the R vegan package after subsampling each repertoire 100 times to 5,000 TCRs. CDR3 similarity networks were built from amino acid triplet string-kernel similarity, connecting CDR3s with pairwise similarity above 0.82. The public reads were quality trimmed at Q25 with fastp and then assembled into clones with MiXCR by TCRdb, keeping productive beta chains. Rows with one shared CDR3 protein collapse into an entry with the most common genes and DNA. TCRdb's processing, not the authors', yielded these V and J calls. Within this sample are some 120,000 distinct CDR3 sequences, with 12% of them counted one time only. Approximately 15% of the sample is in the top ten clones.

Sample: PBMCs, taken at follow-up. Recombination linked TRBV28 to TRBJ1-1; a confident D gene designation cannot be given. This receptor was taken from a male donor with early-stage non-small cell lung cancer. The CDR3 in this case is CASSPRRIMNTEAFF. The DNA reads as follows: TGTGCCAGCAGTCCCCGGCGGATCATGAACACTGAAGCTTTCTTT.